These T cell receptor beta chains were read from a single sample in a study of T-cell memory formation after mild COVID-19. Using its own MiXCR run on the 5' RACE reads, TCRdb lists one record per CDR3 protein. The sample includes roughly 200,000 distinct CDR3 sequences, about 9.2% seen only once; the top ten take roughly 3.5%. The sample consisted of PBMCs or a T cell subset sorted from them (not recorded which). Receptors originate from a man aged 18 to 35 who had mild COVID-19 (a few samples of this study predate the infection). Cell type and time point are not known. The CDR3 runs from the conserved cysteine through the conserved F or W. D genes are given only for firm matches. Some rows mark clone size as missing; the rest say once, few, many or name a class of expanded clone.

.	TRBJ2-3	TRBV4-3	many	CASSQDQGVNTQYF	TGCGCCAGCAGCCAAGATCAGGGAGTTAATACGCAGTATTTT
.	TRBJ1-1	TRBV12-3/TRBV12-4	many	CASSRFTAWSSGAEAFF	TGTGCCAGCAGCAGATTCACCGCTTGGTCGTCTGGGGCTGAAGCTTTCTTT
.	TRBJ2-6	TRBV4-1	few	CASSQAFGAGANVLTF	TGCGCCAGCAGCCAAGCTTTCGGTGCTGGGGCCAACGTCCTGACTTTC
.	TRBJ2-1	TRBV5-1	few	CASSLSLQGYYNEQFF	TGCGCCAGCAGCTTGTCGCTACAGGGATATTACAATGAGCAGTTCTTC
.	TRBJ2-5	TRBV6-2/TRBV6-3	few	CASSYRQEDRETQYF	TGTGCCAGCAGTTACAGGCAGGAGGATCGGGAGACCCAGTACTTC
TRBD2	TRBJ2-2	TRBV2	few	CASRPGLANAGELFF	TGTGCCAGCAGACCGGGACTAGCGAACGCCGGGGAGCTGTTTTTT
.	TRBJ2-3	TRBV28	.	CASSPSAYTQYF	TGTGCCAGCAGCCCGAGCGCGTATACGCAGTATTTT
TRBD1	TRBJ2-7	TRBV29-1	.	CSAGRQGPNEQYF	TGCAGCGCTGGAAGACAGGGGCCCAACGAGCAGTACTTC
.	TRBJ2-1	TRBV7-2	many	CASSSRGSYNEQFF	TGTGCCAGCAGCTCCAGGGGTTCCTACAATGAGCAGTTCTTC
.	TRBJ1-2	TRBV7-6	many	CASSSTGKRAGYTF	TGTGCCAGCAGCTCCACAGGGAAAAGAGCTGGCTACACCTTC
.	TRBJ1-3	TRBV5-1	few	CASSLEGDGNTIYF	TGCGCCAGCAGCTTGGAGGGCGACGGAAACACCATATATTTT
TRBD2	TRBJ2-3	TRBV11-3	many	CASSKGGYMASGGWDTDTQYF	TGTGCCAGCAGTAAAGGAGGTTACATGGCTAGCGGGGGGTGGGACACAGATACGCAGTATTTT
.	TRBJ2-3	TRBV18	few	CASSYLRDTQYF	TGTGCCAGCTCCTACCTGAGAGATACGCAGTATTTT
.	TRBJ1-6	TRBV5-6	.	CASSSRGERYNSYNSPLHF	TGTGCCAGCAGCTCTCGAGGGGAGAGGTATAACTCCTATAATTCACCCCTCCACTTT
TRBD2	TRBJ2-1	TRBV7-2	.	CASSQSGLAGGREQFF	TGTGCCAGCAGTCAATCCGGACTAGCGGGGGGGCGGGAGCAGTTCTTC
TRBD1	TRBJ2-1	TRBV12-3/TRBV12-4	many	CASTSGTGGVNEQFF	TGTGCCAGCACCTCCGGGACAGGGGGCGTGAATGAGCAGTTCTTC
.	TRBJ2-5	TRBV29-1	few	CSSKSGETQYF	TGCAGCTCAAAGTCCGGGGAGACCCAGTACTTC
.	TRBJ1-5	TRBV7-4	few	CASSSRQWDSNQPQHF	TGTGCCAGCAGCAGCCGACAGTGGGATAGCAATCAGCCCCAGCATTTT
TRBD1	TRBJ1-1	TRBV7-2	.	CASSSGQETVWTF	TGTGCCAGCAGCTCGGGACAGGAGACCGTTTGGACCTTT
TRBD1	TRBJ2-2	TRBV11-1	.	CASSLRGQGPTGELFF	TGTGCCAGCAGCTTACGTGGACAGGGGCCCACCGGGGAGCTGTTTTTT
TRBD1	TRBJ1-5	TRBV24-1	.	CATSDPGTDQPQHF	TGTGCCACCAGTGACCCGGGGACAGATCAGCCCCAGCATTTT
.	TRBJ2-2	TRBV4-1	.	CASSLPSRATGELFF	TGCGCCAGCAGCCTTCCAAGCCGAGCCACCGGGGAGCTGTTTTTT
TRBD2	TRBJ2-3	TRBV20-1	.	CSARDLAGGTDTQYF	TGCAGTGCTAGAGATCTAGCGGGGGGGACGGATACGCAGTATTTT
.	TRBJ1-4	TRBV7-9	.	CASSPPGTREKLFF	TGTGCCAGCAGCCCACCGGGGACTAGGGAAAAACTGTTTTTT
.	TRBJ2-1	TRBV5-1	.	CASSFWRGSSYNEQFF	TGCGCCAGCAGCTTCTGGCGGGGTAGCTCCTACAATGAGCAGTTCTTC
TRBD1	TRBJ1-1	TRBV9	few	CASSVDRGPEAFF	TGTGCCAGCAGCGTAGACAGGGGCCCTGAAGCTTTCTTT
.	TRBJ2-3	TRBV12-3/TRBV12-4	few	CASSFGRILTDTQYF	TGTGCCAGCAGTTTCGGACGGATTCTCACAGATACGCAGTATTTT
.	TRBJ2-3	TRBV20-1	.	CSARAQLNTDTQYF	TGCAGTGCTAGAGCTCAGCTAAACACAGATACGCAGTATTTT
.	TRBJ1-5	TRBV7-9	.	CASSAGLLAQHF	TGTGCCAGCAGTGCCGGTCTTTTGGCCCAGCATTTT
.	TRBJ2-3	TRBV12-3/TRBV12-4	.	CASTVQVNTDTQYF	TGTGCCAGCACCGTACAGGTTAACACAGATACGCAGTATTTT
.	TRBJ1-2	TRBV5-1	.	CASSLDPGNYGYTF	TGCGCCAGCAGCTTGGACCCAGGCAACTATGGCTACACCTTC
TRBD2	TRBJ2-7	TRBV10-3	many	CAISSPTGLAGGLEQYF	TGTGCCATCTCCTCCCCCACTGGACTAGCTGGGGGGCTCGAGCAGTACTTC
.	TRBJ2-5	TRBV7-2	.	CASSILGGETQYF	TGTGCCAGCAGCATACTAGGAGGAGAGACCCAGTACTTC
.	TRBJ1-1	TRBV5-1	.	CASSLDTNTEAFF	TGCGCCAGCAGCTTGGACACGAACACTGAAGCTTTCTTT
.	TRBJ2-3	TRBV9	few	CASSEAQPTDTQYF	TGTGCCAGCAGCGAGGCGCAACCGACAGATACGCAGTATTTT
.	TRBJ1-2	TRBV4-2	many	CASSQVIEAEQTGYGYTF	TGTGCCAGCAGCCAAGTTATCGAGGCGGAACAGACGGGCTATGGCTACACCTTC
TRBD2	TRBJ2-5	TRBV5-1	few	CASSLVGLAGQETQYF	TGCGCCAGCAGCTTGGTGGGACTAGCTGGACAAGAGACCCAGTACTTC
.	TRBJ2-2	TRBV4-3	many	CASSPWTVNTGELFF	TGCGCCAGCAGCCCATGGACGGTGAACACCGGGGAGCTGTTTTTT
.	TRBJ2-5	TRBV3-1	few	CASSQVPQTQYF	TGTGCCAGCAGCCAAGTTCCCCAGACCCAGTACTTC
TRBD2	TRBJ2-3	TRBV11-2	many	CASSPSGTSGADTQYF	TGTGCCAGCAGCCCCTCCGGGACTAGCGGGGCAGATACGCAGTATTTT
.	TRBJ2-5	TRBV29-1	few	CSVAQGTQYF	TGCAGCGTCGCTCAAGGGACCCAGTACTTC
.	TRBJ2-1	TRBV4-1	.	CASSHRAGLSYNEQFF	TGCGCCAGCAGCCATCGTGCAGGGCTGTCCTACAATGAGCAGTTCTTC
TRBD1	TRBJ2-5	TRBV30	few	CAWGGARTGAQAQYF	TGTGCCTGGGGGGGTGCCCGAACAGGGGCTCAGGCCCAGTACTTC
.	TRBJ1-1	TRBV7-9	.	CASSAGRLAEAFF	TGTGCCAGCAGCGCCGGGCGGTTGGCTGAAGCTTTCTTT
.	TRBJ2-2	TRBV6-5	few	CASSRGGPNTGELFF	TGTGCCAGCAGCCGAGGGGGTCCGAACACCGGGGAGCTGTTTTTT
TRBD1	TRBJ2-7	TRBV6-2/TRBV6-3	few	CASSYGRTGAQDEQYF	TGTGCCAGCAGTTACGGCAGGACAGGAGCCCAAGACGAGCAGTACTTC
.	TRBJ2-1	TRBV20-1	many	CSAGGLAVNEQFF	TGCAGTGCGGGGGGGCTAGCGGTCAATGAGCAGTTCTTC
.	TRBJ2-6	TRBV5-1	.	CASSLGTAGANVLTF	TGCGCCAGCAGCTTGGGAACGGCTGGGGCCAACGTCCTGACTTTC
.	TRBJ2-2	TRBV5-1	.	CASKQGTGELFF	TGCGCCAGCAAACAGGGAACCGGGGAGCTGTTTTTT
TRBD1	TRBJ1-1	TRBV27	.	CASRRQGAGTEAFF	TGTGCCAGCAGACGACAGGGGGCAGGGACTGAAGCTTTCTTT
.	TRBJ1-6	TRBV7-2	many	CASSSHQGANSPLHF	TGTGCCAGCAGCTCCCATCAGGGAGCTAATTCACCCCTCCACTTT
.	TRBJ2-3	TRBV5-1	many	CASSLGDAGSTQYF	TGCGCCAGCAGCTTGGGGGACGCCGGATCTACGCAGTATTTT